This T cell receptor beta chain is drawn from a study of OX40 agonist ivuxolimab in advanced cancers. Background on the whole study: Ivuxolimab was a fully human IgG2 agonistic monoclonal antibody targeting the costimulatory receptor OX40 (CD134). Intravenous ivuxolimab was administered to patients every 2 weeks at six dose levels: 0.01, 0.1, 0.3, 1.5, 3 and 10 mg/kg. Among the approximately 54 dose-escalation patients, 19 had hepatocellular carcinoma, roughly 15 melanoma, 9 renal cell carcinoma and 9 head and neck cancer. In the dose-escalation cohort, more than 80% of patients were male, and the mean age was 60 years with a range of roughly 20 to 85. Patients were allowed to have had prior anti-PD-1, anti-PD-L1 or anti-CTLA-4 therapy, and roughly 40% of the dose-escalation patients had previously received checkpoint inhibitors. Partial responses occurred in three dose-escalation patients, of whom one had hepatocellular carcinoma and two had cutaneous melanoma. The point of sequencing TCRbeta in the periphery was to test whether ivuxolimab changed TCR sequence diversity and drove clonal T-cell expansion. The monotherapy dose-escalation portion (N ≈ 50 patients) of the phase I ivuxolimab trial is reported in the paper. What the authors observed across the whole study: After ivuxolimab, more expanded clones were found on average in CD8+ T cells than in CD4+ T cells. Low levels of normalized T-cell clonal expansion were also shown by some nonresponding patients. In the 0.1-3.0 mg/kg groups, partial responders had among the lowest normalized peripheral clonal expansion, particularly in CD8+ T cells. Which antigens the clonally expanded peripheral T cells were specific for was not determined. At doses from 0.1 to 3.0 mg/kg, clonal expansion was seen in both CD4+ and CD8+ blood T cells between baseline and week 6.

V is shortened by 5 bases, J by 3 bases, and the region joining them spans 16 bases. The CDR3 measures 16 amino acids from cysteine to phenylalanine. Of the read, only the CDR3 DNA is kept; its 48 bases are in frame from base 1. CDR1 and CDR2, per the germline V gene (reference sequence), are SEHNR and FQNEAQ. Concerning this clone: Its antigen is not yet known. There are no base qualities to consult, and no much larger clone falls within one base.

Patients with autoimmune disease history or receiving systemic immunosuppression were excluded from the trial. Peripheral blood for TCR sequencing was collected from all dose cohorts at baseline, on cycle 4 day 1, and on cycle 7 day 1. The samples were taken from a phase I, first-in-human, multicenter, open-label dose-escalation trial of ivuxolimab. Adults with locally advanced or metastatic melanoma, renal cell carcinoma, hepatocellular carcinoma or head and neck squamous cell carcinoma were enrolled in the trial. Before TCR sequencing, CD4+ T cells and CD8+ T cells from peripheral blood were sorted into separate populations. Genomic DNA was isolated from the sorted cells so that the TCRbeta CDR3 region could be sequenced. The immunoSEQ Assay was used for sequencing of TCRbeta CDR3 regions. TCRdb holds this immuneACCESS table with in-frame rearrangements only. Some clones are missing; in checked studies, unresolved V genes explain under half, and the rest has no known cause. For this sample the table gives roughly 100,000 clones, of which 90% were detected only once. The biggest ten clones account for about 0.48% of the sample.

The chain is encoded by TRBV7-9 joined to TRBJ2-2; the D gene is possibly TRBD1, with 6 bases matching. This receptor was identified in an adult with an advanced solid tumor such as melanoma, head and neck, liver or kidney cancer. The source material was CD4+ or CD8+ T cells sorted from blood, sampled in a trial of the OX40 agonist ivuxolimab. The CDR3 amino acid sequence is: CASSPGWPGDTGELFF. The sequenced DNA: TGTGCCAGCAGCCCAGGCTGGCCAGGGGACACCGGGGAGCTGTTTTTT.